One T cell receptor beta chain is described in this entry. Its target is unknown. The data derive from a study of OX40 agonist ivuxolimab in advanced cancers. Study-wide results and limits: Circulating CD4+ and CD8+ T cells showed clonal expansion by week 6 at 0.1 to 3.0 mg/kg. Antigens targeted by the expanded peripheral T cells were not determined. Normalized expansion of T-cell clones was also low for some nonresponders.

The germline V gene encodes CDR1 LGHNA and CDR2 YNFKEQ. The CDR3 sequence is 21 residues long. V was shortened by 2 bases and J by 0 bases, with 27 bases between the two germline ends. Data came from immunoSEQ multiplex PCR; TCRdb stores just in-frame clones and leaves some out. The repertoire holds about 100,000 clones, with approximately 89% as singletons. This sample comprised CD4+ or CD8+ T cells sorted from blood, obtained in a trial of the OX40 agonist ivuxolimab. The chain is built from TRBV4-2 and TRBJ2-3; D might be TRBD1 (6 bases). The sequence came from an adult with an advanced solid tumor such as melanoma, head and neck, liver or kidney cancer. The CDR3 DNA is TGTGCCAGCAGCCAATCGGGTCCGGGTATGGGGGCCCGAGTTAGCACAGATACGCAGTATTTT. This translates into CASSQSGPGMGARVSTDTQYF.